Below, 23 T cell receptor beta chains from the same sample are listed, as sequenced in a study of blood T cell repertoires in COVID-19. Repertoires were generated with immunoSEQ multiplex PCR, while TCRdb's copy carries only in-frame clones and drops some. The table lists 350,000 to 500,000 clones, approximately 90% of them singletons. The sample was peripheral blood. Source of these receptors: a man aged 18-30 years with COVID-19, enrolled during active disease.

This sequence joins TRBV3-1 (or the pseudogene TRBV3-2) and TRBJ1-2; 9 bases fit TRBD1. Germline CDR1 reads LGHDT; CDR2 reads YNNKEL (reference sequence). V dropped 4 bases and J dropped 8; count of bases not matched to a gene: 5. This CDR3 spans 13 amino acids. CDR3 protein: CASSLGTGSGYTF. The CDR3 nucleotides are TGTGCCAGCAGCCTTGGGACAGGGAGCGGCTACACCTTC.

This clone was seen just once. The chain recombines TRBV3-1 (or the pseudogene TRBV3-2) with TRBJ2-5, with D perhaps TRBD1 (6 bases). The CDR3 length is 13 residues. Germline V lookup: CDR1 LGHDT, CDR2 YNNKEL (reference sequence). V dropped 8 bases and J dropped 5 bases, with 15 bases sitting between them. CDR3 sequence: CASAPGTQETQYF. Here the CDR3 DNA reads TGTGCCAGCGCCCCCGGGACACAGGAGACCCAGTACTTC.

The rearrangement uses TRBV3-1 (or the pseudogene TRBV3-2) and TRBJ2-3; 7 bases are a match to TRBD2. With 4 bases clipped from V and 4 bases from J, the junction kept 8 bases outside the gene matches. The CDR3 runs to 15 residues. Germline CDR1 reads LGHDT; CDR2 reads YNNKEL (reference sequence). CDR3 residues: CASSPGLAVPDTQYF. In nucleotides, the CDR3 is TGTGCCAGCAGCCCTGGGCTAGCGGTACCAGATACGCAGTATTTT.

J is TRBJ2-2 and V is TRBV5-6; 9 bases line up with TRBD1. Germline V CDR1 and CDR2: SGHDT, YYEEEE. The CDR3 has 15 amino acids. Trimming at V came to 6 bases and at J to 5 bases, leaving 8 bases not matched to a gene. In nucleotides, the CDR3 is TGTGCCAGCAATTGGGGACAGGGATGGACCGGGGAGCTGTTTTTT. This encodes CASNWGQGWTGELFF.

The chain has TRBV5-1 and TRBJ2-7, with a tentative D call TRBD2 (6 bases). The CDR3 sequence is 14 residues long. Germline V gives CDR1 SGHRS, CDR2 YFSETQ. V was pared by 0 bases and J by 3 bases, with 10 bases between. CDR3 sequence (DNA): TGCGCCAGCAGCTTGGGTCGCGGGAACTACGAGCAGTACTTC. Its protein product is CASSLGRGNYEQYF.

This chain uses TRBV5-1 with TRBJ2-3; the match to TRBD2 covers 16 bases. Trimming took 4 bases from V and 2 from J; bases not matched to a gene: 4. The length of the CDR3 is 17 residues. CDR1 is SGHRS and CDR2 is YFSETQ in the germline V gene. The CDR3 sequence: CASSQGTSGGVTDTQYF. CDR3 in DNA: TGCGCCAGCAGCCAAGGGACTAGCGGGGGGGTCACAGATACGCAGTATTTT.

DNA of the CDR3: TGCGCCAGCAGCTTGGGTAGACAGGGGAGGGAGCAGTACTTC. As protein: CASSLGRQGREQYF. The rearrangement uses TRBV5-1 and TRBJ2-7; 8 bases are a match to TRBD1. V trimming: 0 bases; J trimming: 7 bases; junction bases outside the gene matches: 6. This CDR3 has 14 amino acids. In germline, CDR1 is SGHRS, CDR2 YFSETQ.

The genes are TRBV3-1 (or the pseudogene TRBV3-2) and TRBJ1-5, with a tentative D call TRBD1 (5 bases). Germline values: CDR1 LGHDT, CDR2 YNNKEL (reference sequence). The CDR3 contains 15 residues. Trimming stripped 1 base from V and 9 bases from J, with 16 bases between. The CDR3 reads CASSQGRWGDRPQHF. The CDR3 DNA is TGTGCCAGCAGCCAAGGCCGATGGGGGGATAGGCCCCAGCATTTT.

The chain links TRBV4-1 to TRBJ1-2; D unclear. CDR3 length: 14 residues. V lost 3 bases and J 3 bases, leaving 11 bases between the germline ends. CDR1 and CDR2 from the germline V gene are MGHRA and YSYEKL. CDR3 DNA sequence: TGCGCCAGCAGCCAGTTGGAGCCATACTATGGCTACACCTTC. It yields the protein CASSQLEPYYGYTF.

This chain uses TRBV11-2 with TRBJ1-1; D is unresolved. The CDR3 totals 15 residues. CDR1 and CDR2 (germline): SGHAT, FQNNGV. The ends were cut back, 5 bases at V and 2 bases at J, with 15 bases in the middle. CDR3 nucleotides: TGTGCCAGCAGCCTCGCCGGTCCGAGAAACACTGAAGCTTTCTTT. It encodes CASSLAGPRNTEAFF.

The DNA for the CDR3 is TGTGCCAGCAGCTTAGGCGGACGGGGCTACAATGAGCAGTTCTTC. Its protein product is CASSLGGRGYNEQFF. J is TRBJ2-1 and V is TRBV7-2; possibly TRBD2 for D (5 bases). The CDR3 extends over 15 amino acids. Germline values: CDR1 SGHTA, CDR2 FQGNSA. The germline V and J ends were trimmed by 1 base and 3 bases, with 10 bases remaining between them.

The rearrangement uses TRBV11-1 and TRBJ2-7; D is possibly TRBD1 (6 bases). CDR1 is SGHAT and CDR2 is FQDESV in the germline V gene (reference sequence). Trimming shortened V by 5 bases and J by 3 bases, and 11 bases separated the two germline ends. The CDR3 extends over 13 amino acids. Here the CDR3 DNA reads TGTGCCAGCAGCATCACAGGGATCTACGAGCAGTACTTC. Translating gives CASSITGIYEQYF.

The chain carries TRBV19 and TRBJ2-2; possibly TRBD1 for D (6 bases). The CDR3 has 14 amino acids. Trimming shortened V by 7 bases and J by 3 bases, and 12 bases separated the two germline ends. The V gene's germline CDR1 is LNHDA and CDR2 SQIVND (reference sequence). The CDR3 DNA sequence: TGTGCCAGTATAGGGAACAGGGACACCGGGGAGCTGTTTTTT. It codes for CASIGNRDTGELFF.

This clone showed up just once. The CDR3 loop reads CASSGRTGGVDVDGYTF. DNA for the CDR3: TGTGCCAGCAGCGGACGGACAGGGGGCGTTGATGTAGATGGCTACACCTTC. The chain joins TRBV9 to TRBJ1-2; 11 bases map to TRBD1. There are 17 residues in the CDR3. Germline V CDR1 and CDR2: SGDLS, YYNGEE. V gave up 3 bases and J gave up 6 bases; unmatched junction bases: 13.

The chain employs TRBV6-5 and TRBJ2-7; possibly TRBD1 for D (6 bases). V was shortened by 6 bases and J by 3 bases, with 12 bases between the two germline ends. Germline CDR1 MNHEY, CDR2 SVGAGI. CDR3 size: 13 residues. The CDR3, as DNA: TGTGCCAGCAGACCCACGGGACACTACGAGCAGTACTTC. It specifies CASRPTGHYEQYF.

The table lists this clone with a count of one. The chain combines TRBV5-4 with TRBJ2-7, with TRBD2 identical over 12 bases. Unmatched junction bases numbered 11, after V lost 2 bases and J lost 5 bases. The V gene's germline CDR1 is SGHNT and CDR2 YYREEE (reference sequence). CDR3 length: 17 residues. CDR3 DNA: TGTGCCAGCAGCTTACTTGGACTAGCGGGGACCCGCAACGAGCAGTACTTC. Its protein product is CASSLLGLAGTRNEQYF. The full variable domain, its missing parts supplied by reference TRBV5-4 and TRBJ2-7, is ETGVTQSPTHLIKTRGQQVTLRCSSQSGHNTVSWYQQALGQGPQFIFQYYREEENGRGNFPPRFSGLQFPNYSSELNVNALELDDSALYLCASSLLGLAGTRNEQYFGPGTRLTVT.

The genes are TRBV6-5 and TRBJ1-2; 8 bases match TRBD1. From germline, CDR1 is MNHEY and CDR2 SVGAGI. CDR3 length equals 14 residues. Unmatched junction bases numbered 4, after V lost 3 bases and J lost 4 bases. The CDR3 region has the DNA TGTGCCAGCAGTTATTATGACAGGGGCTATGGCTACACCTTC. It translates to CASSYYDRGYGYTF.

The chain's CDR3 is CASSFGGNGYTF. The CDR3, as DNA: TGTGCCAGCAGTTTTGGGGGGAATGGCTACACCTTC. The J gene is TRBJ1-2, the V gene TRBV12-3 or TRBV12-4, with D perhaps TRBD1 (5 bases). V lost 3 bases to trimming and J lost 6 bases, with 8 bases between them. There are 12 residues in the CDR3.

The V gene is TRBV5-1, the J gene TRBJ2-3; TRBD2 matches at 11 bases. V shed 4 bases, J shed 3 bases, and the junction held 10 bases outside the gene matches. CDR3 length: 17 amino acids. Germline V gene sequence: CDR1 SGHRS, CDR2 YFSETQ. CDR3 nucleotides: TGCGCCAGCAGCAGACGGGACAGGACTAGCGGGACAGATACGCAGTATTTT. This sequence encodes CASSRRDRTSGTDTQYF.

This chain links TRBV19 with TRBJ1-2; D may be TRBD1 (6 bases). Trimming took off 7 bases at V and 7 bases at J, with 19 bases between the two ends. The length of the CDR3 is 14 residues. The germline V gene has CDR1 LNHDA and CDR2 SQIVND (reference sequence). The DNA of the CDR3 is TGTGCCAGTACCCACGAAGGGGGTAGTTTTGGCTACACCTTC. Translation: CASTHEGGSFGYTF.

This chain connects TRBV19 to TRBJ1-3, with 7 bases that match TRBD1. After removal of 4 bases from V and 0 bases from J, the junction contained 9 bases not matched to a gene. The CDR3 contains 17 residues. Germline lookup yields CDR1 LNHDA and CDR2 SQIVND (reference sequence). CDR3: CASSRPGQASSGNTIYF. The CDR3 DNA follows: TGTGCCAGTAGTAGACCCGGACAGGCGAGCTCTGGAAACACCATATATTTT. Complete variable domain (other parts from reference TRBV19 and TRBJ1-3): DGGITQSPKYLFRKEGQNVTLSCEQNLNHDAMYWYRQDPGQGLRLIYYSQIVNDFQKGDIAEGYSVSREKKESFPLTVTSAQKNPTAFYLCASSRPGQASSGNTIYFGEGSWLTVV.

The genes are TRBV5-4 and TRBJ1-1; D might be TRBD1 (5 bases). V dropped 2 bases and J dropped 1 base, with 9 bases sitting between them. The CDR3 runs 14 residues. Germline-derived CDR1 and CDR2 are SGHNT and YYREEE (reference sequence). The CDR3 is CASSFDGGNTEAFF. The DNA of the CDR3 is TGTGCCAGCAGCTTTGACGGGGGGAACACTGAAGCTTTCTTT.

The V and J genes are TRBV10-3 and TRBJ2-2; perhaps TRBD1 as D (6 bases). Trimming removed 4 bases from V and 5 bases from J, with 14 bases in between. Germline V gene sequence: CDR1 ENHRY, CDR2 SYGVKD. The CDR3 covers 15 residues. For the CDR3, the DNA is TGTGCCATCAGTGGGGACATCGGTCGGACCGGGGAGCTGTTTTTT. This gives the protein CAISGDIGRTGELFF.